This T cell receptor (beta chain) is drawn from a study of blood T cell repertoires in COVID-19. J lost 8 bases, V lost 3 bases, and 13 bases had no gene match. The length of the CDR3 is 17 residues. The germline gives CDR1 LGHDT, CDR2 YNNKEL (reference sequence). This table comes from immunoSEQ multiplex PCR, and its TCRdb copy is limited to in-frame clones, with some not included. This sample has fewer than 150,000 clones, with around 83% found just once. The receptor was isolated from a man aged 40-50 years with acute or convalescent COVID-19. Sample: peripheral blood. The rearrangement uses TRBV3-1 (or the pseudogene TRBV3-2) and TRBJ2-1; the match to TRBD2 covers 10 bases. CDR3 in amino acids: CASSHTSSSGGWDEQFF. The CDR3 DNA follows: TGTGCCAGCAGCCACACATCCTCTAGCGGGGGCTGGGATGAGCAGTTCTTC.